This T cell receptor beta chain is drawn from a study of OX40 agonist ivuxolimab in advanced cancers. At the level of the study: With a range of roughly 20 to 80, age averaged about 59 years, and roughly 80% were male. Three patients got partial responses; one had hepatocellular carcinoma and two had cutaneous melanoma.

The trim removed 4 bases at V and 13 bases at J, leaving 14 bases unmatched. The CDR3 length is 15 residues. Per germline, CDR1 MNHEY and CDR2 SVGAGI. Sequenced by immunoSEQ multiplex PCR; TCRdb stores in-frame clones only, minus some. This sample has about 53,000 clones, with around 91% found just once. Study findings and constraints: Certain nonresponding patients likewise had low normalized T-cell clonal expansion. Averaged across samples, CD8+ T cells carried more expanded clones than CD4+ did.

Turning to this clone: Its antigen is still unknown.

The clonotype comes from an adult with an advanced solid tumor such as melanoma, head and neck, liver or kidney cancer. The V gene is TRBV6-5, the J gene TRBJ2-2; 8 bases are a match to TRBD1. Material: CD4+ or CD8+ T cells sorted from blood, obtained in a trial of the OX40 agonist ivuxolimab. The CDR3 DNA sequence: TGTGCCAGCAGTTCCAAAATTGCAGGGGGCTACCCGCTGTTTTTT. This encodes CASSSKIAGGYPLFF.